A selection of T cell receptor beta chains follows, all from one sample in a study of blood T cell repertoires in COVID-19. The repertoire was sequenced with immunoSEQ multiplex PCR; TCRdb's copy has only in-frame clones and lacks some. The sample lists approximately 300,000 clones, approximately 83% seen once, with approximately 14% in the top ten. Sequencing was performed on peripheral blood. These receptors originate from a person aged 70 to 80 with COVID-19, enrolled during active disease. Each CDR3 is given with its conserved first and last residue. Each record gives: CDR3 length, D gene, J gene, V gene, CDR3 protein. The D gene is left open where the match is weak.

14	NA	TRBJ1-2	TRBV25-1	CASSEYRREGGYTF
16	NA	TRBJ2-7	TRBV27	CASSLKGGLALYEQYF
14	TRBD1	TRBJ2-7	TRBV5-6	CASSLSQGAHEQYF
15	TRBD1	TRBJ1-6	TRBV28	CASLRGTDYNSPLHF
13	NA	TRBJ2-2	TRBV19	CATVTGMTGELFF
16	NA	TRBJ2-7	TRBV28	CASSLFSAGNSYEQYF
13	NA	TRBJ2-1	TRBV6-7	CASIKGRNNEQFF
14	NA	TRBJ2-3	TRBV5-1	CASSLERRADTQYF
15	NA	TRBJ1-2	TRBV3-1/TRBV3-2	CASSQDLGGPYGYTF
11	NA	TRBJ2-3	TRBV28	CASSPSDTQYF
15	TRBD2	TRBJ2-7	TRBV20-1	CSARAWTSPTYEQYF
14	NA	TRBJ1-2	TRBV28	CASSLKLGAWGYTF
15	TRBD2	TRBJ2-1	TRBV6-2/TRBV6-3	CASSSTGTSHNEQFF
14	NA	TRBJ1-1	TRBV29-1	CSVDFSAGATEAFF
14	TRBD1	TRBJ2-3	TRBV2	CASRWDRSTDTQYF
14	NA	TRBJ2-7	TRBV5-6	CASRGQHGRYEQYF
12	NA	TRBJ2-1	TRBV10-3	CAISEILAEQFF
14	NA	TRBJ1-4	TRBV4-3	CASSRTEWGEKLFF
15	TRBD1	TRBJ1-3	TRBV7-2	CASSPRTGAGNTIYF
18	TRBD1	TRBJ2-7	TRBV3-1/TRBV3-2	CASSQEAIRTGIFYEQYF
13	NA	TRBJ2-5	TRBV19	CASKGRGSETQYF
16	NA	TRBJ2-5	TRBV5-4	CASSISPRGPQETQYF
13	NA	TRBJ1-1	TRBV18	CASSLRSDTEAFF
16	NA	TRBJ1-2	TRBV9	CASSVGPTATHYGYTF
13	NA	TRBJ2-7	TRBV3-1/TRBV3-2	CASSLGSSYEQYF
14	NA	TRBJ2-1	TRBV28	CASTEQGILYEQFF
15	TRBD2	TRBJ2-1	TRBV18	CASSGRPSSYNEQFF